This paragraph covers one T cell receptor (beta chain) sequence. Its antigen is as yet unknown. The draw of peripheral blood yielded around 10 milliliters from each donor. CDR1 and CDR2 from the germline V gene are DFQATT and SNEGSKA (reference sequence). The CDR3 totals 13 residues. V was cut by 5 bases and J by 5 bases, with 14 bases left in between. The sample belongs to a study of blood T cells in healthy people across ages. Findings and caveats of the study: A roughly linear age-dependent decrease characterized TCR beta diversity per million T cells.

A second PCR of roughly 7 to 11 cycles used a sample-barcoded 5' primer and a J-beta primer mix. From the 5' RACE reads, TCRdb called clonotypes with MiXCR, one entry per CDR3 protein. The sample holds over 1,500,000 distinct CDR3 sequences, about 50% seen once. The material sequenced was blood. The TCR sequence derives from a woman between 35 and 50 years old in good health. The rearrangement uses TRBV20-1 and TRBJ2-3; a weak D match, TRBD2 (5 bases). The CDR3 nucleotides read TGCAGTGCTTGGACTCCCGTCGGAGATACGCAGTATTTT. It encodes CSAWTPVGDTQYF.